What follows is one TCR beta chain and its context. The data belong to a study of blood T cell repertoires in COVID-19. Background on the study: In each case, the material was cDNA or gDNA derived from T cells, B-cell-depleted T cells, or PBMCs.

The V end lost 7 bases, the J end lost 7 bases, and 20 bases lay between the germline ends. The CDR3 is 15 residues long. From germline, CDR1 is GTSNPN and CDR2 SVGIG (reference sequence). Authors' data handling: Amplification of reference gene primers provided the estimated nucleated cell counts. The protocol was immunoSEQ multiplex PCR, while the TCRdb copy is restricted to in-frame clones and leaves out a portion. V and J calls and clone size are as listed in that table; D and trimming were resolved from the DNA. The sample records 70,000 to 95,000 clones, about 88% being singletons. The receptor's source is a woman aged 80 or older with active COVID-19. The sample consisted of peripheral blood. This chain connects TRBV30 to TRBJ1-6; D possibly corresponds to TRBD1 (5 bases). The CDR3 sequence: CAYSGTSTVNSPLHF. Written as DNA, the CDR3 is TGTGCCTACTCGGGCACATCGACAGTCAATTCACCCCTCCACTTT.